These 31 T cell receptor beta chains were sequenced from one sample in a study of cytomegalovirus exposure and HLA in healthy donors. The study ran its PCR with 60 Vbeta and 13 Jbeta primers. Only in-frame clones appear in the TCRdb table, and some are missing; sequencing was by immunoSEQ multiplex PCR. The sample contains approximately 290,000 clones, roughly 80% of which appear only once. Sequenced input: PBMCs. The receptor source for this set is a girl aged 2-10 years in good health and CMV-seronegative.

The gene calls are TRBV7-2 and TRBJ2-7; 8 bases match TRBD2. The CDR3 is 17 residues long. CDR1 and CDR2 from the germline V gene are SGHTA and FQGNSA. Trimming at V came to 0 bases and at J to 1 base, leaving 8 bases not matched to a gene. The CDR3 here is CASSLAGPSGLSYEQYF. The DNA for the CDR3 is TGTGCCAGCAGCTTAGCGGGCCCTAGCGGGTTATCCTACGAGCAGTACTTC. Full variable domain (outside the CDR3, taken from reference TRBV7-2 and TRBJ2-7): GAGVSQSPSNKVTEKGKDVELRCDPISGHTALYWYRQSLGQGLEFLIYFQGNSAPDKSGLPSDRFSAERTGGSVSTLTIQRTQQEDSAVYLCASSLAGPSGLSYEQYFGPGTRLTVT.

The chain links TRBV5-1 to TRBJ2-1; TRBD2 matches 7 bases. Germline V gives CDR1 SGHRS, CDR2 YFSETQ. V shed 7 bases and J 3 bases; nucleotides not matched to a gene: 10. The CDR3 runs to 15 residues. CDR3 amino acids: CASRTRAGLYNEQFF. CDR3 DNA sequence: TGCGCCAGCCGAACAAGAGCGGGGCTCTACAATGAGCAGTTCTTC.

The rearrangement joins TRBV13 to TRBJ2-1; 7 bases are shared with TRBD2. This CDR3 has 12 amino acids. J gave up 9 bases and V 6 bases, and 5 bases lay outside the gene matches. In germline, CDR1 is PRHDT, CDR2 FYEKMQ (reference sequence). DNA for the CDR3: TGTGCCAGCAGACCGTCGGGGGGTGAGCAGTTCTTC. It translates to CASRPSGGEQFF.

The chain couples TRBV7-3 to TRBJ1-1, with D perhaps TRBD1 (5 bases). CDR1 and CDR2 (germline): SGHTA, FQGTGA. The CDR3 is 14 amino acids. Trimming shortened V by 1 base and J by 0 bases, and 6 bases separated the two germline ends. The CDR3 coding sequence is TGTGCCAGCAGCTTAAGACAGCTGAACACTGAAGCTTTCTTT. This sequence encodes CASSLRQLNTEAFF.

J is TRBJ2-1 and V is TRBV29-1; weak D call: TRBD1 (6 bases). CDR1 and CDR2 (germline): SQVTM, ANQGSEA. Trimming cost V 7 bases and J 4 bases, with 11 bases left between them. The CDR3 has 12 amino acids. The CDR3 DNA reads TGCAGCGCCCGGGACATATACAATGAGCAGTTCTTC. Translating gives CSARDIYNEQFF.

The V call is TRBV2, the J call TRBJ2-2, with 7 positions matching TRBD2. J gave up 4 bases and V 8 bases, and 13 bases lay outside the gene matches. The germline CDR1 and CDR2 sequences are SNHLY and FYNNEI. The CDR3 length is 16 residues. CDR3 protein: CASLSGASHGTGELFF. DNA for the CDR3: TGTGCCAGCTTAAGCGGGGCTTCCCACGGCACCGGGGAGCTGTTTTTT.

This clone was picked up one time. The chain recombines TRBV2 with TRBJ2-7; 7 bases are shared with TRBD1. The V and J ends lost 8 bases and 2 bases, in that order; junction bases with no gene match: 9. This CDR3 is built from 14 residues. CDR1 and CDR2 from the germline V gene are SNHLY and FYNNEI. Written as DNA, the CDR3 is TGTGCCAGCGAGAGGGACAGCGGTCCCTACGAGCAGTACTTC. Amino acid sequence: CASERDSGPYEQYF. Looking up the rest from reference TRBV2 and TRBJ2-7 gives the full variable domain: EPEVTQTPSHQVTQMGQEVILRCVPISNHLYFYWYRQILGQKVEFLVSFYNNEISEKSEIFDDQFSVERPDGSNFTLKIRSTKLEDSAMYFCASERDSGPYEQYFGPGTRLTVT.

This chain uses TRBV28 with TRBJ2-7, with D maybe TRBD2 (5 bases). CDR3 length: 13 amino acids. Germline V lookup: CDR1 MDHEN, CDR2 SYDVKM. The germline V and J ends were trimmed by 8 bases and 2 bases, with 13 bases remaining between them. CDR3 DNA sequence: TGTGCCAGCGGGAGACTAAGGACCTACGAGCAGTACTTC. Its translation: CASGRLRTYEQYF.

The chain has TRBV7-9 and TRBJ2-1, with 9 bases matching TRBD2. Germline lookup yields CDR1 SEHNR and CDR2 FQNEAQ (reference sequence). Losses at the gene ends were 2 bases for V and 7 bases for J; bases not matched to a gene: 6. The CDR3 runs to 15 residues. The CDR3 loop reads CASSLSAGGPNEQFF. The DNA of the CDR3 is TGTGCCAGCAGCTTAAGTGCGGGGGGGCCTAATGAGCAGTTCTTC. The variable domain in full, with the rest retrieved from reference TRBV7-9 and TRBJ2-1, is DTGVSQNPRHKITKRGQNVTFRCDPISEHNRLYWYRQTLGQGPEFLTYFQNEAQLEKSRLLSDRFSAERPKGSFSTLEIQRTEQGDSAMYLCASSLSAGGPNEQFFGPGTRLTVL.

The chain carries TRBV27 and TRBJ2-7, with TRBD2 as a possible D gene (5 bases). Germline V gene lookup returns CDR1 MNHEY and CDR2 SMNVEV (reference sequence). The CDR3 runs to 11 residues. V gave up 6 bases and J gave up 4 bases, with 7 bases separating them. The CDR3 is CASRRGYEQYF. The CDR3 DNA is TGTGCCAGCAGACGGGGATACGAGCAGTACTTC.

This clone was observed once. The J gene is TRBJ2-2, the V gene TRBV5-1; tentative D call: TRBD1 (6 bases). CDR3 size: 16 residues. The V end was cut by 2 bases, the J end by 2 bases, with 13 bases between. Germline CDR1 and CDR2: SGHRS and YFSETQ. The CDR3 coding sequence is TGCGCCAGCAGCTTCGACAACAGGGCCAACACCGGGGAGCTGTTTTTT. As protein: CASSFDNRANTGELFF.

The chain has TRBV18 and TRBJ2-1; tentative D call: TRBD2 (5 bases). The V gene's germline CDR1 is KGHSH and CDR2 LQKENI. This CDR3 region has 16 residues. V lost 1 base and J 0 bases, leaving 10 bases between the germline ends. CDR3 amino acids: CASSPQEGSSYNEQFF. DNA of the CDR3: TGTGCCAGCTCACCACAAGAGGGAAGCTCCTACAATGAGCAGTTCTTC.

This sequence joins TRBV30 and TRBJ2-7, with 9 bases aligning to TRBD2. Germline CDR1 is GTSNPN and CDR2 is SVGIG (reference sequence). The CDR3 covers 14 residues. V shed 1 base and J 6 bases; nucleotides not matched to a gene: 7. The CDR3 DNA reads TGTGCCTGGAGTGGTAGCGGGAGATTGTCCGAGCAGTACTTC. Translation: CAWSGSGRLSEQYF.

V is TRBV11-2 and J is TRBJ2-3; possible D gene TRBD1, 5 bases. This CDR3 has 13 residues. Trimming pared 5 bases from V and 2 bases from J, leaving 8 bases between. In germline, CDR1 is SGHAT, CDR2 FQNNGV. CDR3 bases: TGTGCCAGCAGCCCAGGGAACACAGATACGCAGTATTTT. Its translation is CASSPGNTDTQYF.

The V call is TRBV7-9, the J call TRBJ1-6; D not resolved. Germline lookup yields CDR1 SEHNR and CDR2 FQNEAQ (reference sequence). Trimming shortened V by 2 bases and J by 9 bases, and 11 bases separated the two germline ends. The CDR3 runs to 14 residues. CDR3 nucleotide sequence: TGTGCCAGCAGCTTATCCCCGGTTGCTTCACCCCTCCACTTT. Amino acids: CASSLSPVASPLHF.

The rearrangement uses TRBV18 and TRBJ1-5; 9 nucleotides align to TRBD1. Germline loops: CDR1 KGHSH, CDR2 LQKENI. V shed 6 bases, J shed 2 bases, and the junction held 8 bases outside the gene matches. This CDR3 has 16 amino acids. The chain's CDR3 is CASSLGQGLGNQPQHF. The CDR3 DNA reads TGTGCCAGCTCGCTCGGACAGGGGTTGGGCAATCAGCCCCAGCATTTT. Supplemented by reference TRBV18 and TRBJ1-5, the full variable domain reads NAGVMQNPRHLVRRRGQEARLRCSPMKGHSHVYWYRQLPEEGLKFMVYLQKENIIDESGMPKERFSAEFPKEGPSILRIQQVVRGDSAAYFCASSLGQGLGNQPQHFGDGTRLSIL.

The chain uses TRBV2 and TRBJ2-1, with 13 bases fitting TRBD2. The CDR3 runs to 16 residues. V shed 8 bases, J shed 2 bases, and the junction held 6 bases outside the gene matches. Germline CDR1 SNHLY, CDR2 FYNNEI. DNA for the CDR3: TGTGCCAGCGCTGGACTAGCGGGAGTACCCTACAATGAGCAGTTCTTC. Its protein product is CASAGLAGVPYNEQFF.

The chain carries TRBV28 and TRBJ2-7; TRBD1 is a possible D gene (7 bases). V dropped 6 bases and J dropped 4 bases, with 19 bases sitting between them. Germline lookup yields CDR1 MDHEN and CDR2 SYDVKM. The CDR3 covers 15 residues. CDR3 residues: CASSLQGKGTYEQYF. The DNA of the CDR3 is TGTGCCAGCAGCCTACAGGGGAAGGGGACTTACGAGCAGTACTTC.

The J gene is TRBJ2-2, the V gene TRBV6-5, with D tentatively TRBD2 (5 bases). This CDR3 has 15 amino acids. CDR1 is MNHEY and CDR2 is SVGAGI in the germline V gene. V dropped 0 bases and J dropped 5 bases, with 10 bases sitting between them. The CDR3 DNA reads TGTGCCAGCAGTTACTCAGGAGGACCTACCGGGGAGCTGTTTTTT. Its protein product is CASSYSGGPTGELFF.

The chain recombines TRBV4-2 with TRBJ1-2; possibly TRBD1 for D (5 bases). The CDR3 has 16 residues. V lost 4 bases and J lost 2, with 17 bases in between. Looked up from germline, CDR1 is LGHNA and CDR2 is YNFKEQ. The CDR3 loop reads CASSPGAQTLNYGYTF. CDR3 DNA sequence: TGTGCCAGCAGCCCTGGGGCCCAGACCTTGAACTATGGCTACACCTTC.

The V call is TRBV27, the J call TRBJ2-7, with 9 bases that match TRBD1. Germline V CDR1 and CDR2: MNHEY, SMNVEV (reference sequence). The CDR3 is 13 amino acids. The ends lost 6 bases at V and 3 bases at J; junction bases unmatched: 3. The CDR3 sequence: CASRGQGYYEQYF. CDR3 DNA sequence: TGTGCCAGCAGGGGACAGGGATACTACGAGCAGTACTTC.

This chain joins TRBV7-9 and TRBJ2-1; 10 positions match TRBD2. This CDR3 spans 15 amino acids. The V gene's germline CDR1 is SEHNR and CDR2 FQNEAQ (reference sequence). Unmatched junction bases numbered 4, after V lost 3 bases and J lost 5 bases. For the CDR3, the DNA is TGTGCCAGCAGCTTGACTAGCGGGCTACACAATGAGCAGTTCTTC. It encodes CASSLTSGLHNEQFF.

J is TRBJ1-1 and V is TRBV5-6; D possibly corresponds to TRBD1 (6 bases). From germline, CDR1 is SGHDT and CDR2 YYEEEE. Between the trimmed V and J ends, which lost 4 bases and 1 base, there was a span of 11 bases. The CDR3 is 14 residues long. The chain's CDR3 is CASSLLGQNTEAFF. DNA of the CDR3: TGTGCCAGCAGCCTACTGGGACAGAACACTGAAGCTTTCTTT. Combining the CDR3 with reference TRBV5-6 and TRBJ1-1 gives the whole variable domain DAGVTQSPTHLIKTRGQQVTLRCSPKSGHDTVSWYQQALGQGPQFIFQYYEEEERQRGNFPDRFSGHQFPNYSSELNVNALLLGDSALYLCASSLLGQNTEAFFGQGTRLTVV.

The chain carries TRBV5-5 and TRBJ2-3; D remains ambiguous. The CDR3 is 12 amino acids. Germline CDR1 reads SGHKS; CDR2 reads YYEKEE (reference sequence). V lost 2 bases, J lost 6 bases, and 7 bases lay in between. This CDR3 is CASSFPLDTQYF. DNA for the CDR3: TGTGCCAGCAGCTTTCCTCTGGATACGCAGTATTTT.

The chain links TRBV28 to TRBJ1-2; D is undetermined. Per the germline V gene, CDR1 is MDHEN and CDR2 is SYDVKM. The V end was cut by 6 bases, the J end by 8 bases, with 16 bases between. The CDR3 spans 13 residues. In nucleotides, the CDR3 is TGTGCCAGCAGCTTAGGGTCGGGGATCGGCTACACCTTC. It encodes CASSLGSGIGYTF.

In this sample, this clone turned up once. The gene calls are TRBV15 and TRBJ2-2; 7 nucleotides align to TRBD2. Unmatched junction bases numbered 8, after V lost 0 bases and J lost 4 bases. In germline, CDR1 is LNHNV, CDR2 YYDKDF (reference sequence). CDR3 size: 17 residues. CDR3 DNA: TGTGCCACCAGCAGAGATCGAGGACTAGGTCGCACCGGGGAGCTGTTTTTT. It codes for CATSRDRGLGRTGELFF.

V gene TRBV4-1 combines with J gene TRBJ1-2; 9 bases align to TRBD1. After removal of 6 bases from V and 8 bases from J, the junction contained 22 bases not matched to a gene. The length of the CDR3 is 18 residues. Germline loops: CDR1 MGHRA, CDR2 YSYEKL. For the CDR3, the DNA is TGCGCCAGCAGGACCTACCCGCTGAGGTCGACAGGGGGATCCGGCTACACCTTC. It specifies CASRTYPLRSTGGSGYTF.

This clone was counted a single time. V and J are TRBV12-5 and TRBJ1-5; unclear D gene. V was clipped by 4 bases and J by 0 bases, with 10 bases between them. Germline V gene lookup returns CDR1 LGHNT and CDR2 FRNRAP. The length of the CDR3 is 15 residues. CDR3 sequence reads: CASGYGGNSNQPQHF. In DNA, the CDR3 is TGTGCTAGTGGTTATGGCGGGAATAGCAATCAGCCCCAGCATTTT.

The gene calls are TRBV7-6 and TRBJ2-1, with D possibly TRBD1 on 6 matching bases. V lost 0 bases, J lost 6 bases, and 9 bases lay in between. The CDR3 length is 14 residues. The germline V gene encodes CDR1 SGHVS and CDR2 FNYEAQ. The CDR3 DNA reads TGTGCCAGCAGCTTAGCTCCGGACAGCAATGAGCAGTTCTTC. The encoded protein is CASSLAPDSNEQFF.

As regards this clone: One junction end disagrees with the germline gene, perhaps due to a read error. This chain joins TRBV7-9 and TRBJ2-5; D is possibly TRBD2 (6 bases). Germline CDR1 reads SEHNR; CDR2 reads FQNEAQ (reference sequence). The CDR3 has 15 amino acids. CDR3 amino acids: CSSSPHLGGMETQYF. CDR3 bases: TGTTCCAGCAGCCCCCATCTCGGCGGGATGGAGACCCAGTACTTC.

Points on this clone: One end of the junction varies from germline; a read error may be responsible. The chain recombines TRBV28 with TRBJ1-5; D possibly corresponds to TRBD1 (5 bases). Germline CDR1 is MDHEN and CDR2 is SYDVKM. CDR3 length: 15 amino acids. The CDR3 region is CASSSRGIINLPQHF. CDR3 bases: TGTGCCAGCAGTTCGCGGGGGATCATAAATCTGCCCCAGCATTTT.